The clone carrying this TCR beta chain was seen a few times. Its antigen is still unknown. A second PCR, run for roughly 7 to 11 cycles, used a sample-barcoded 5' primer plus a J-beta primer mix. TCRdb reprocessed the 5' RACE reads with MiXCR, giving one entry per CDR3 protein. The sample has 600,000 or so distinct CDR3 sequences, under 25% seen once. Looked up from germline, CDR1 is SEHNR and CDR2 is FQNEAQ (reference sequence). The CDR3 runs to 16 residues. This entry is derived from a study of blood T cells in healthy people across ages. Study-wide findings and caveats: Both naive CD4+ cell counts and diversity were greater in long-lived donors than in aged donors. Researchers deemed the diversity estimates from one million T cells underestimates.

The source material was blood. This receptor was obtained from an older man in good health. The genes are TRBV7-9 and TRBJ2-5; 10 bases line up with TRBD1. Gene TRBJ2-1 matches the end of the DNA better, so the J call may be wrong. The CDR3 loop reads CASSLAGTGASGEQFF. The CDR3 DNA reads TGTGCCAGCAGCTTAGCTGGGACAGGGGCAAGCGGTGAGCAGTTCTTC.